This T cell receptor beta chain was retrieved from a study of TIL therapy for anti-PD-1-resistant metastatic lung cancer. The CDR3 contains 14 residues. With V trimmed by 5 bases and J by 5 bases, 4 bases remained unmatched. Looked up from germline, CDR1 is SGHTA and CDR2 is FQGNSA. Sequencing used immunoSEQ v3. TCRdb's copy holds only in-frame clones and misses some; the assay was immunoSEQ multiplex PCR. The sample carries some 26,000 clones, approximately 63% recorded once. The time point is: pre-treatment sample, taken before nivolumab and TIL therapy. Most excised metastases sampled were pleural nodules or supraclavicular lymph nodes.

The material was tumor tissue, obtained at baseline. The clonotype comes from a woman between 30 and 79 years old with non-small cell lung cancer. V usage is TRBV7-2 and J usage is TRBJ2-7; 12 positions agree with TRBD1. The CDR3 nucleotides read TGTGCCAGCAGCCGGGACAGGGGGCGCGACGAGCAGTACTTC. Its translation: CASSRDRGRDEQYF.